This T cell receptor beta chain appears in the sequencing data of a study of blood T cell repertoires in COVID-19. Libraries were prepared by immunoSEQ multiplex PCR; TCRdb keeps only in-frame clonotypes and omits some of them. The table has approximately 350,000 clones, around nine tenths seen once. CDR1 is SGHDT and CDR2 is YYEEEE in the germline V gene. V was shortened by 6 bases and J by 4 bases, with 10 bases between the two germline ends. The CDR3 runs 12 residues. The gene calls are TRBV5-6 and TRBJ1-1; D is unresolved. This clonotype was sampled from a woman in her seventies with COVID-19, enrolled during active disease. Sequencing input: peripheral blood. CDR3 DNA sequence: TGTGCCAGCAAACCACGAGGCACTGAAGCTTTCTTT. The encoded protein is CASKPRGTEAFF. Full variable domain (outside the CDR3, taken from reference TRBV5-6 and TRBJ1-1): DAGVTQSPTHLIKTRGQQVTLRCSPKSGHDTVSWYQQALGQGPQFIFQYYEEEERQRGNFPDRFSGHQFPNYSSELNVNALLLGDSALYLCASKPRGTEAFFGQGTRLTVV.